This T cell receptor (beta chain) was identified in a study of cytomegalovirus exposure and HLA in healthy donors. Study findings and constraints: Segments of the TCR beta V type were, in most cases, productive about 87% or about 30% of the time in an earlier analysis.

The CDR3 is made up of 12 amino acids. V lost 6 bases, J lost 7 bases, and 12 bases lay in between. Per the germline V gene, CDR1 is MDHEN and CDR2 is SYDVKM. As for this clone: Its antigen is unidentified.

With 60 Vbeta and 13 Jbeta primers, the PCR was carried out. Assay used: immunoSEQ multiplex PCR; TCRdb lists only in-frame clones, some missing. This repertoire shows about 59,000 clones, roughly 80% found once; its top ten account for more than 1.5%. What was sequenced was PBMCs. This receptor was obtained from a human donor in good health. The chain couples TRBV28 to TRBJ1-1; tentative D call: TRBD1 (6 bases). This chain's CDR3 is CASSRGPFEAFF. CDR3 in DNA: TGTGCCAGCAGCAGGGGTCCCTTTGAAGCTTTCTTT.